A selection of T cell receptor beta chains follows, all from one sample in a study of T cells in Graves' hyperthyroidism and ophthalmopathy. Each CDR3 protein is one row after TCRdb ran MiXCR on the multiplex PCR reads. This repertoire shows around 800,000 distinct CDR3 sequences, around 39% found once; its top ten account for 7.5% to 9.5%. Material: blood. These receptors came from a man aged 18 to 29 with Graves' hyperthyroidism. CDR3s include the opening cysteine and the closing phenylalanine or tryptophan. D genes are given only for firm matches. Some rows mark clone size as missing; the rest say once, few, many or name a class of expanded clone.

D gene | J gene | V gene | clone size | CDR3 length | CDR3 protein | CDR3 DNA
TRBD1 | TRBJ2-5 | TRBV29-1 | many | 13 | CSVDRTGQETQHF | TGCAGCGTTGATCGGACAGGCCAAGAGACCCAGCACTTC
NA | TRBJ1-2 | TRBV2 | NA | 14 | CASSDDGGQWGYTF | TGTGCCAGCAGTGATGACGGAGGTCAGTGGGGCTACACCTTC
NA | TRBJ2-7 | TRBV10-3 | few | 11 | CASRADYEQYF | TGTGCCAGCAGAGCGGACTACGAGCAGTACTTC
TRBD1 | TRBJ1-2 | TRBV25-1 | many | 15 | CASSEGDRGFYGYTF | TGTGCCAGCAGTGAGGGGGACAGGGGCTTCTATGGCTACACCTTC
NA | TRBJ1-5 | TRBV19 | few | 15 | CATGGGHLSPQPQHF | TGTGCCACCGGCGGGGGACACCTAAGCCCTCAGCCCCAGCATTTT
TRBD1 | TRBJ1-2 | TRBV7-2 | few | 17 | CASSQSGIRDREDGYTF | TGTGCCAGCAGCCAAAGTGGGATCCGGGACAGGGAGGATGGCTACACCTTC
NA | TRBJ2-5 | TRBV29-1 | many | 11 | CSVGSGETQYF | TGCAGCGTCGGGTCAGGGGAGACCCAGTACTTC
NA | TRBJ1-1 | TRBV28 | few | 14 | CASSLSGNLPEAFF | TGTGCCAGCAGTTTATCGGGAAACCTCCCTGAAGCTTTCTTT
NA | TRBJ1-5 | TRBV10-3 | many | 13 | CAIRDGSLGPQHF | TGTGCCATCAGGGACGGGAGTTTAGGGCCCCAGCATTTT
NA | TRBJ2-7 | TRBV19 | few | 15 | CATRRRSYSNYEQYF | TGTGCCACGCGGAGGAGGTCCTACAGCAACTACGAGCAGTACTTC
TRBD1 | TRBJ1-5 | TRBV7-2 | many | 13 | CAAGTGGGQPQHF | TGTGCCGCCGGGACAGGGGGAGGGCAGCCCCAGCATTTT
NA | TRBJ2-2 | TRBV5-4 | few | 16 | CASSPARGGATGELFF | TGTGCCAGCAGCCCGGCGAGAGGGGGGGCCACCGGGGAGCTGTTTTTT
TRBD1 | TRBJ1-1 | TRBV5-6 | few | 15 | CASSFGTGISTEAFF | TGTGCCAGCAGCTTCGGGACAGGGATAAGCACTGAAGCTTTCTTT
TRBD1 | TRBJ2-5 | TRBV2 | many | 14 | CASSRDRGRETQYF | TGTGCCAGCAGCCGGGACAGGGGGAGAGAGACCCAGTACTTC
TRBD1 | TRBJ1-4 | TRBV15 | many | 15 | CATSRWTGDDEKLFF | TGTGCCACCAGCAGGTGGACAGGGGACGATGAAAAACTGTTTTTT
NA | TRBJ2-2 | TRBV5-1 | few | 15 | CASSLELMVTGELFF | TGTGCCAGCAGCTTGGAACTAATGGTCACCGGGGAGCTGTTTTTT
TRBD1 | TRBJ2-7 | TRBV9 | NA | 12 | CASPGQGSEQYF | TGTGCCAGCCCCGGACAGGGGAGCGAGCAGTACTTC
NA | TRBJ2-7 | TRBV20-1 | few | 14 | CSARAGEGPGEQYF | TGCAGTGCTAGAGCGGGAGAAGGACCCGGCGAGCAGTACTTC
NA | TRBJ1-2 | TRBV29-1 | many | 9 | CSVDHGYTF | TGCAGCGTTGATCATGGCTACACCTTC
TRBD1 | TRBJ1-3 | TRBV15 | many | 16 | CATSRDTGVGGNTIYF | TGTGCCACCAGCAGAGACACAGGGGTGGGAGGAAACACCATATATTTT
NA | TRBJ2-5 | TRBV7-8 | NA | 15 | CASRLTGEGTETQYF | TGTGCCAGCAGGCTCACAGGTGAGGGTACGGAGACCCAGTACTTC
NA | TRBJ1-3 | TRBV9 | NA | 16 | CASSVEGTLSGNTIYF | TGTGCCAGCAGCGTAGAGGGGACACTCTCTGGAAACACCATATATTTT
NA | TRBJ2-7 | TRBV11-1 | many | 13 | CASSLVRGYEQYF | TGTGCCAGCAGCTTAGTTCGCGGCTACGAGCAGTACTTC
NA | TRBJ1-4 | TRBV29-1 | NA | 14 | CSVEGGGGGEKLFF | TGCAGCGTTGAAGGTGGAGGGGGAGGCGAAAAACTGTTTTTT
NA | TRBJ2-7 | TRBV5-1 | few | 14 | CASKDSNPGNEQYF | TGCGCCAGCAAAGACAGTAACCCGGGCAACGAGCAGTACTTC
NA | TRBJ2-5 | TRBV9 | NA | 16 | CASSVSGLSYQETQYF | TGTGCCAGCAGCGTCTCGGGACTTTCATACCAAGAGACCCAGTACTTC
NA | TRBJ2-5 | TRBV7-9 | many | 15 | CASSLARLVQETQYF | TGTGCCAGCAGCTTAGCTCGTCTGGTGCAAGAGACCCAGTACTTC
NA | TRBJ1-1 | TRBV20-1 | many | 14 | CSARDEQMNTEAFF | TGCAGTGCTAGAGATGAACAGATGAACACTGAAGCTTTCTTT
NA | TRBJ2-7 | TRBV7-9 | NA | 16 | CASGHGRTGPDYEQYF | TGTGCCAGCGGCCACGGGAGGACAGGGCCCGACTACGAGCAGTACTTC
NA | TRBJ1-1 | TRBV5-1 | many | 12 | CASSRGSTEAFF | TGTGCCAGCAGCCGCGGGAGCACTGAAGCTTTCTTT
TRBD2 | TRBJ2-7 | TRBV15 | once | 16 | CATSRDSRTSGYEQYF | TGTGCCACCAGCAGAGATTCGCGCACTAGCGGATACGAGCAGTACTTC
TRBD2 | TRBJ2-5 | TRBV7-2 | many | 15 | CASSGGTRLQETQYF | TGTGCCAGCAGCGGGGGGACTAGGCTTCAAGAGACCCAGTACTTC
NA | TRBJ1-2 | TRBV7-6 | NA | 13 | CASSLAAGEGYTF | TGTGCCAGCAGCTTAGCGGCAGGGGAAGGCTACACCTTC
NA | TRBJ2-7 | TRBV9 | NA | 11 | CASSLAAGQYF | TGTGCCAGCAGCTTAGCGGCAGGGCAGTACTTC
TRBD1 | TRBJ1-2 | TRBV10-3 | NA | 14 | CASSEGKGANGYTF | TGTGCCAGCAGTGAGGGTAAGGGGGCGAATGGCTACACCTTC
NA | TRBJ1-1 | TRBV7-9 | few | 13 | CASSLGVGTQAFF | TGTGCCAGCAGCTTGGGGGTCGGCACTCAAGCTTTCTTT
NA | TRBJ2-7 | TRBV29-1 | NA | 14 | CRPRTPSGSYEQYF | TGCCGCCCCAGGACGCCCTCTGGGTCCTACGAGCAGTACTTC
NA | TRBJ1-4 | TRBV10-3 | many | 13 | CAISGTSNEKLFF | TGTGCCATCAGTGGTACCTCTAATGAAAAACTGTTTTTT
NA | TRBJ1-3 | TRBV2 | many | 15 | CASSVYSSSGNTIYF | TGTGCCAGCAGTGTATACTCAAGCTCTGGAAACACCATATATTTT